This T cell receptor (beta chain) emerged from a study of cytomegalovirus exposure and HLA in healthy donors. Points from the study as a whole: It was assumed in the presence/absence analyses that sequencing depth was roughly uniform across donors.

The V end lost 4 bases, the J end lost 3 bases, and 9 bases lay between the germline ends. CDR3 length equals 13 residues. Germline loops: CDR1 MNHNS, CDR2 SASEGT. As for this clone: The antigen is undetermined.

The PCR was carried out with 60 Vbeta primers and 13 Jbeta primers. Sequencing was performed with immunoSEQ multiplex PCR; in TCRdb, only in-frame clones are kept and a portion is missing. The sample shows roughly 100,000 clones, approximately 80% of them seen only once. The sample consisted of PBMCs. This TCR derives from a female donor in good health and CMV-seropositive. The chain combines TRBV6-1 with TRBJ1-1; TRBD1 might be the D (5 bases). This chain's CDR3 is CASSARVDTEAFF. DNA for the CDR3: TGTGCCAGCAGTGCCAGGGTGGACACTGAAGCTTTCTTT.